This TCR beta chain was sequenced for a study of CD8 T cell repertoires and HIV-1 epitope variants (dated by TCRdb to between 2020 and 2021). Broadly, across the study: In separate culture wells, T cells were stimulated with each of twenty-five peptides that represented autologous and known Gag and Nef epitope variants. An aliquot of 1M T cells was saved as an uncultured baseline condition, separate from the roughly 80 T cell cultures. Three Gag epitope families and Nef HW9 and YT9 were included among the tested epitopes. A CMV, EBV and flu peptide pool, the Ebola AY9 epitope as negative control, and a no-peptide well were included as control conditions. The cultures were grown for approximately ten days in IMDM with gentamicin, and half of the media was changed on days 3 and 7 with IL-2, IL-7 and IL-15 added. Running each culture condition in triplicate, except for one peptide done in duplicate, gave a total of 75 to 95 T cell cultures. T cells were enriched using the EasySep Human T Cell Enrichment Kit and then co-cultured with an equal number of autologous T cell-negative cells acting as antigen-presenting cells. Broad study findings and their caveats: Of the nine antigen-specific TCR beta clonotypes identified, more than five appeared cross-reactive for autologous or known escape epitope variants. The Nef KF9 family was recognized by five clonotypes and the HW9 family by one, and no responses to the TAALDMSHF plasma variant were observed. The assay identified only TCR beta chains and indicated proliferation to antigen, not T cell function or cytokine profile.

The germline V gene gives CDR1 as SGDLS and CDR2 as YYNGEE. There are 14 amino acids in the CDR3, from cysteine to phenylalanine inclusive. Only the CDR3 region is kept as DNA, spanning 42 bases read in frame from base 1. At the junction V is shortened by 0 bases and J by 7 bases, with 13 bases in between. Note on this clone: The antigen it binds to is not known. It has no much larger one-base neighbor in the sample; base qualities were not kept.

The EasySep Human CD8+ T Cell Enrichment Kit was used on day 10 to isolate CD8+ T cells from every culture. TCR beta CDR3 regions were sequenced at survey depth on the immunoSEQ platform. The QIAamp DNA micro kit was used to extract genomic DNA from every cultured and uncultured CD8+ T cell population. The authors' pipeline ran thus. Samples with fewer than 5,000 productive reads were excluded, which removed about 6% of the 75 HIV peptide-stimulated cultures. Sequences were trimmed to CDR3 by a MANAFEST web app, and nonproductive sequences, CDR3s under 5 amino acids, and sequences not starting with C or ending with F/W were removed. For a clonotype to count as antigen-specific, the clonotype had to expand relative to the no-peptide control in at least 2 of 3 replicates at FDR 0.01, and only within one epitope family. Specific clonotypes also needed at least fivefold higher frequency than in wells stimulated with peptides from other epitope families. TCRdb provides this immuneACCESS table in a form limited to in-frame rearrangements. Some clones are lacking; in checked studies, under half of them reflect an unresolved V gene, and why the rest are absent is not known. The V and J calls and clone size were taken over from that table, and D and trimming were inferred from the DNA. The sample table lists fewer than 7,500 clones, about 70% of them with a count of one. The biggest ten clones account for around 40% of the sample.

Material for sequencing was cultured CD8+ T cells derived from PBMCs. The receptor comes from a male donor with HIV. This chain joins TRBV9 to TRBJ1-2; 5 matching bases give a weak D call of TRBD1. The CDR3: CASSVAADRGGYTF. The nucleotide sequence reads as follows: TGTGCCAGCAGCGTAGCCGCCGACAGAGGTGGCTACACCTTC. When the CDR3 is completed using the reference TRBV9 and TRBJ1-2 genes on either side, the full variable domain is DSGVTQTPKHLITATGQRVTLRCSPRSGDLSVYWYQQSLDQGLQFLIQYYNGEERAKGNILERFSAQQFPDLHSELNLSSLELGDSALYFCASSVAADRGGYTFGSGTRLTVV.